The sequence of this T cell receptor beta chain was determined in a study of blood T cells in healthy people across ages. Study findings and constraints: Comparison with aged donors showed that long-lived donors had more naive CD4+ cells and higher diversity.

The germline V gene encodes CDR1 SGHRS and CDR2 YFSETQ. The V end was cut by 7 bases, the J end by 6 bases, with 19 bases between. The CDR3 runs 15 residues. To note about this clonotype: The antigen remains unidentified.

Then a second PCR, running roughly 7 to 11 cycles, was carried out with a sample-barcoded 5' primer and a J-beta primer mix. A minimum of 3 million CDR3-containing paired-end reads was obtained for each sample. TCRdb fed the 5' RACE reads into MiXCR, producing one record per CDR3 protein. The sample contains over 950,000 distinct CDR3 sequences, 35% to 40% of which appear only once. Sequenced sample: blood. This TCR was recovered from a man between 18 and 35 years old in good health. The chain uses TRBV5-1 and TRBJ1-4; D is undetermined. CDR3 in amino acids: CASRRVYWGDEKLFF. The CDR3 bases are TGCGCCAGCCGCCGGGTCTACTGGGGTGATGAAAAACTGTTTTTT.